The TCR beta chain under discussion was sequenced for a study of shared clonotypes between healthy human individuals. The wider study: The donor group consisted of two women and a few men, aged 18 to 49. Three plates each covered CD4 naive and memory; CD8 naive two, CD8 memory one.

Study-wide results and caveats: In having few donors, the study represented limited genetic and exposure-history diversity.

The ends were cut back, 3 bases at V and 14 bases at J, with 12 bases in the middle. Germline V gene lookup returns CDR1 SGDLS and CDR2 YYNGEE. The CDR3 length is 11 residues. In the study's own analysis: ImmunoSEQ supplied junction-only sequences lacking quality scores, so filtering was different. Only in-frame clones appear in the TCRdb table, and some are missing; sequencing was by immunoSEQ multiplex PCR. V and J calls and clone size come straight from that table; D and trimming were deduced from the DNA. The sample includes 400,000 to 600,000 clones, more than 95% of them seen just once. For this clone: Its antigen is unidentified.

The sequence derives from a woman aged 25-40 years in good health. The chain carries TRBV9 and TRBJ2-1; D is ambiguous. Material: naive CD4+ T cells sorted from blood. Subset here: CD45RA+ positively selected. The CDR3 DNA reads as TGTGCCAGCAGCGACGGCGTTATAGAGTTCTTC. Encoded protein: CASSDGVIEFF.